These 26 T cell receptor beta chains came from one sample sequenced in a study of T cell repertoires in cytomegalovirus infection. MiXCR, applied by TCRdb to the reads, yields one record per CDR3 protein. Of under 500,000 distinct CDR3 sequences listed, 40% to 50% were seen once; the top ten hold around 45%. The antigens for these receptors are not known. The sequencing here drew on cultured PBMCs, taken from culture after CMV antigen stimulation. The receptors come from a human donor in good health (CMV status not recorded). Some clones in this sample may be carry-over from other donors' samples.

The chain recombines TRBV20-1 with TRBJ1-1, with 7 bases identical to TRBD1. Germline trimming cut 8 bases from V and 1 base from J; bases unmatched to any gene: 13. CDR3 length: 15 amino acids. The V gene's germline CDR1 is DFQATT and CDR2 SNEGSKA (reference sequence). CDR3 amino acids: CSSQATGTPNTEAFF. The CDR3 DNA sequence: TGCAGTTCCCAGGCGACAGGGACTCCGAACACTGAAGCTTTCTTT.

This chain uses TRBV5-1 with TRBJ2-3; 11 nucleotides line up with TRBD2. Per the germline V gene, CDR1 is SGHRS and CDR2 is YFSETQ. J lost 1 base, V lost 0 bases, and 4 bases had no gene match. This CDR3 is 17 amino acids long. The CDR3 coding sequence is TGCGCCAGCAGCTTGGGACTAGCGGGGCGACGCACAGATACGCAGTATTTT. This encodes CASSLGLAGRRTDTQYF. The full variable domain, rest sourced from reference TRBV5-1 and TRBJ2-3, is KAGVTQTPRYLIKTRGQQVTLSCSPISGHRSVSWYQQTPGQGLQFLFEYFSETQRNKGNFPGRFSGRQFSNSRSEMNVSTLELGDSALYLCASSLGLAGRRTDTQYFGPGTRLTVL.

In DNA, the CDR3 is TGCAGCCCTCGACTAGCGGAAAAGCAACAGTACTTC. It encodes CSPRLAEKQQYF. The V and J genes are TRBV20-1 and TRBJ2-7, with 9 bases lining up with TRBD2. Germline V lookup: CDR1 DFQATT, CDR2 SNEGSKA (reference sequence). This CDR3 is 12 amino acids long.

This clonotype has just a few counts. The V call is TRBV7-2, the J call TRBJ2-5, with TRBD2 identical over 10 bases. Germline lookup yields CDR1 SGHTA and CDR2 FQGNSA. The CDR3 covers 14 residues. J gave up 3 bases and V 5 bases, and 3 bases lay outside the gene matches. As DNA, the CDR3 is TGTGCCAGCAGCCAGGGACTAGCGAAAGAGACCCAGTACTTC. Translation gives CASSQGLAKETQYF.

The J gene is TRBJ1-6, the V gene TRBV5-1; 7 nucleotides agree with TRBD1. The CDR3 contains 16 residues. Per germline, CDR1 SGHRS and CDR2 YFSETQ. V was pared by 5 bases and J by 4 bases, with 9 bases of the junction left unmatched. The CDR3 DNA reads as TGCGCCAGCAGTCGGGACAGCGGAATTTATAATTCACCCCTCCACTTT. It encodes CASSRDSGIYNSPLHF.

The J gene is TRBJ2-1, the V gene TRBV5-4; the match to TRBD2 covers 7 bases. CDR3 length equals 16 residues. The junction had 16 bases not matched to a gene; V was cut back by 3 bases and J by 10 bases. Per germline, CDR1 SGHNT and CDR2 YYREEE (reference sequence). In DNA form, the CDR3 reads TGTGCCAGCAGCTCCCTTAGGTGGGAGGGGCTCCGGGAGCAGTTCTTC. Its translation: CASSSLRWEGLREQFF.

This clonotype was found a few times. The chain carries TRBV7-2 and TRBJ2-3; 7 bases agree with TRBD2. V shed 1 base, J shed 6 bases, and the junction held 7 bases outside the gene matches. The CDR3 totals 15 residues. Germline V lookup: CDR1 SGHTA, CDR2 FQGNSA. The CDR3: CASSLGGSWGDTQYF. The CDR3 DNA sequence: TGTGCCAGCAGCTTAGGCGGGAGTTGGGGGGATACGCAGTATTTT.

The V gene is TRBV10-3, the J gene TRBJ2-1; D may be TRBD1 or TRBD2 (5 bases each). The CDR3 has 13 residues. The V gene's germline CDR1 is ENHRY and CDR2 SYGVKD. V was clipped by 2 bases and J by 6 bases, with 8 bases between them. The CDR3 region is CAISEGTPNEQFF. CDR3 DNA: TGTGCCATCAGTGAGGGGACCCCCAATGAGCAGTTCTTC.

Only a few counts were recorded for this clonotype. V and J are TRBV7-8 and TRBJ1-3; maybe TRBD1 (5 bases). V lost 1 base and J lost 4, with 11 bases in between. From germline, CDR1 is SGHVS and CDR2 FQNEAQ. The CDR3 sequence is 15 residues long. The CDR3 loop reads CASSLESGPGNTIYF. In DNA, the CDR3 is TGTGCCAGCAGCTTAGAGTCAGGGCCAGGAAACACCATATATTTT. Drawing the rest from reference TRBV7-8 and TRBJ1-3, the complete variable domain is GAGVSQSPRYKVAKRGQDVALRCDPISGHVSLFWYQQALGQGPEFLTYFQNEAQLDKSGLPSDRFFAERPEGSVSTLKIQRTQQEDSAVYLCASSLESGPGNTIYFGEGSWLTVV.

This sequence joins TRBV4-2 and TRBJ1-1; D is ambiguous. The germline V and J ends were trimmed by 1 base and 5 bases, with 8 bases remaining between them. The length of the CDR3 is 13 residues. Germline V gene sequence: CDR1 LGHNA, CDR2 YNFKEQ. In nucleotides, the CDR3 is TGTGCCAGCAGCCAAGTTTCAGAAACTGAAGCTTTCTTT. Protein: CASSQVSETEAFF.

This clonotype was found a few times. The chain is built from TRBV7-9 and TRBJ2-1; D could derive from TRBD1 or TRBD2 (5 bases each). Germline CDR1 SEHNR, CDR2 FQNEAQ (reference sequence). Between the trimmed V and J ends, which lost 4 bases and 4 bases, there was a span of 20 bases. The CDR3 is 17 amino acids. The DNA for the CDR3 is TGTGCCAGCAGCTCGGGCATGCTCCCGGGACCATACAATGAGCAGTTCTTC. It specifies CASSSGMLPGPYNEQFF.

The rearrangement links TRBV9 to TRBJ2-1, with TRBD2 identical over 14 bases. Germline CDR1 SGDLS, CDR2 YYNGEE. J gave up 7 bases and V 2 bases, and 2 bases lay outside the gene matches. The CDR3 loop spans 15 amino acids. CDR3 in amino acids: CASSVWTSGRNEQFF. The CDR3 DNA reads TGTGCCAGCAGCGTTTGGACTAGCGGGAGGAATGAGCAGTTCTTC.

The CDR3 protein is CASSPPGPGADTQYF. In nucleotides, the CDR3 is TGCGCCAGCAGCCCGCCGGGACCAGGGGCAGATACGCAGTATTTT. The chain uses TRBV5-1 and TRBJ2-3, with TRBD1 as a possible D gene (6 bases). CDR1 and CDR2 from the germline V gene are SGHRS and YFSETQ. CDR3 length equals 15 residues. The V end lost 4 bases, the J end lost 4 bases, and 16 bases lay between the germline ends.

The chain employs TRBV4-2 and TRBJ1-6; 9 nucleotides align to TRBD1. CDR3 length: 15 amino acids. Germline CDR1 reads LGHNA; CDR2 reads YNFKEQ. Germline trimming cut 0 bases from V and 7 bases from J; bases unmatched to any gene: 1. CDR3 sequence reads: CASSQEGTGNSPLHF. CDR3 sequence (DNA): TGTGCCAGCAGCCAAGAAGGGACAGGGAATTCACCCCTCCACTTT.

This clonotype was seen more than once but under ten times. This chain links TRBV6-6 with TRBJ2-4; 7 positions match TRBD1. In germline, CDR1 is MNHNY, CDR2 SVGAGI (reference sequence). V shed 5 bases and J 8 bases; nucleotides not matched to a gene: 6. The CDR3 is 13 residues long. The CDR3 DNA reads as TGTGCCAGCAGTCGTGACAGGGTGGACATTCAGTACTTC. Translation gives CASSRDRVDIQYF.

A single count supports this clonotype. This chain connects TRBV7-4 to TRBJ2-7; D remains ambiguous. Germline CDR1 is SGHVT and CDR2 is SQSDAQ. The V and J ends lost 3 bases and 8 bases respectively, with 5 bases between them. The CDR3 extends over 10 amino acids. This CDR3 is CASSLAQQYF. Here the CDR3 DNA reads TGTGCCAGCAGCTTGGCCCAGCAGTACTTC. Combining the CDR3 with reference TRBV7-4 and TRBJ2-7 gives the whole variable domain GAGVSQSPRYKVAKRGRDVALRCDSISGHVTLYWYRQTLGQGSEVLTYSQSDAQRDKSGRPSGRFSAERPERSVSTLKIQRTEQGDSAVYLCASSLAQQYFGPGTRLTVT.

This clonotype was counted a few times. The chain joins TRBV6-6 to TRBJ2-7, with D tentatively TRBD1 (5 bases). Trimming left V 4 bases short and J 6 bases short, with 10 bases between. This CDR3 comprises 12 residues. The germline V gene has CDR1 MNHNY and CDR2 SVGAGI (reference sequence). This chain's CDR3 is CASSSQGIEQYF. CDR3 DNA sequence: TGTGCCAGCAGTTCCCAGGGAATCGAGCAGTACTTC.

In its sample, this clonotype was seen a few times. The chain carries TRBV7-2 and TRBJ2-1; no definite D call. CDR1 and CDR2 (germline): SGHTA, FQGNSA. This CDR3 spans 14 amino acids. V gave up 6 bases and J gave up 5 bases, with 14 bases separating them. Here the CDR3 reads CASRSVGSHNEQFF. The CDR3 nucleotides are TGTGCCAGCAGGTCCGTAGGGTCCCACAATGAGCAGTTCTTC.

The table lists this clonotype with a few counts. CDR3 nucleotide sequence: TGTGCCAGCCGACGAGGAGACCGAAACTATGGCTACACCTTC. Translated: CASRRGDRNYGYTF. The chain joins TRBV12-3 or TRBV12-4 to TRBJ1-2; D is undetermined. Trimming shortened V by 8 bases and J by 2 bases, and 15 bases separated the two germline ends. There are 14 residues in the CDR3.

The chain carries TRBV7-2 and TRBJ2-1; tentative D call: TRBD2 (6 bases). V was cut by 5 bases and J by 11 bases, with 25 bases left in between. Germline V lookup: CDR1 SGHTA, CDR2 FQGNSA. The CDR3 runs 16 residues. The CDR3, as DNA: TGTGCCAGCAGCCCCGGGAGACTAGTCTTAGGGTACAAGCAGTTCTTC. Translation gives CASSPGRLVLGYKQFF.

CDR3 bases: TGTGCCTGGACCCCCCGGGACGGGACGAACACTGAAGCTTTCTTT. Protein sequence: CAWTPRDGTNTEAFF. The chain combines TRBV30 with TRBJ1-1; the D gene is possibly TRBD1 (5 bases). V lost 4 bases to trimming and J lost 1 base, with 16 bases between them. Germline V gene sequence: CDR1 GTSNPN, CDR2 SVGIG (reference sequence). The CDR3 is 15 amino acids.

This clonotype was counted a single time. The chain combines TRBV3-1 with TRBJ2-7; no clear D. Germline values: CDR1 LGHDT, CDR2 YNNKEL (reference sequence). The length of the CDR3 is 15 residues. Deletions cut 1 base from V and 3 bases from J, with 13 bases between. CDR3 sequence: CASSQGYISYYEQYF. In DNA form, the CDR3 reads TGTGCCAGCAGCCAAGGGTACATCTCCTACTACGAGCAGTACTTC.

V usage is TRBV27 and J usage is TRBJ2-3; D is possibly TRBD1 or TRBD2 (6 bases each). This CDR3 is 16 amino acids long. The V and J ends lost 0 bases and 2 bases respectively, with 12 bases between them. Germline-derived CDR1 and CDR2 are MNHEY and SMNVEV (reference sequence). The CDR3 DNA is TGTGCCAGCAGTTTATCGATGTGGGGGGCCACAGATACGCAGTATTTT. It is translated as CASSLSMWGATDTQYF.

There are many counts of this clonotype. The CDR3 region is CASSLRTSRGLTYEQYF. DNA of the CDR3: TGTGCCAGCAGCCTCCGGACTAGCCGAGGTTTAACCTACGAGCAGTACTTC. The rearrangement links TRBV7-2 to TRBJ2-7; TRBD2 aligns across 8 bases. V was pared by 5 bases and J by 2 bases, with 14 bases of the junction left unmatched. CDR3 length: 17 amino acids. Per germline, CDR1 SGHTA and CDR2 FQGNSA.

This clonotype was counted at least ten times. This rearrangement joins TRBV7-2 to TRBJ1-3; maybe TRBD1 (6 bases). Germline V gene lookup returns CDR1 SGHTA and CDR2 FQGNSA. The CDR3 loop spans 15 amino acids. V dropped 5 bases and J dropped 4 bases, with 15 bases sitting between them. Here the CDR3 reads CASSLRGGQGNTIYF. For the CDR3, the DNA is TGTGCCAGCAGCCTACGGGGGGGCCAGGGAAACACCATATATTTT.

The gene calls are TRBV5-4 and TRBJ2-1; 8 positions agree with TRBD1. CDR3 size: 16 residues. The V gene's germline CDR1 is SGHNT and CDR2 YYREEE (reference sequence). Unmatched junction bases numbered 10, after V lost 4 bases and J lost 4 bases. DNA of the CDR3: TGTGCCAGCAGCCAAAAAAGGACAGGGAGATACAATGAGCAGTTCTTC. Translating it yields CASSQKRTGRYNEQFF.